This TCR beta chain derives from a study of blood T cell repertoires in COVID-19. About the research overall: Material from acute and convalescent COVID-19 was sourced from the United States, Italy and Spain. From T cells, B-cell-depleted T cells, or PBMCs came the material, which was cDNA or gDNA.

This clone showed up just once. In the authors' workflow: Reference gene primer amplification in the assay estimated nucleated cell counts. Profiling relied on immunoSEQ multiplex PCR, and the TCRdb table lists in-frame clones only, not all of them. That table is the source of V, J and clone size, and D and trimming were worked out from the DNA. This table has around 100,000 clones, 87% appearing once. The germline V gene encodes CDR1 MDHEN and CDR2 SYDVKM. The CDR3 consists of 14 residues. V lost 5 bases and J lost 8; bases outside the gene matches: 11. V usage is TRBV28 and J usage is TRBJ1-2; 7 nucleotides align to TRBD1. The sequenced sample consisted of peripheral blood. The source of this sequence is a human donor in a cohort sampled during active COVID-19. The CDR3 sequence: CASSPGTAPWGYTF. The CDR3 coding sequence is TGTGCCAGCAGTCCCGGGACAGCCCCCTGGGGCTACACCTTC.